Listed below are T cell receptor beta chains from one sample, sequenced in a study of blood T cell repertoires in COVID-19. TCRdb keeps only in-frame clones here, not all; method: immunoSEQ multiplex PCR. The sample lists about 220,000 clones, less than 90% seen once, with 1.9% in the top ten. The sample was peripheral blood. The source is a man aged 40-49 years with active or convalescent COVID-19. CDR3s include the opening cysteine and the closing phenylalanine or tryptophan. A D gene is named only where the DNA matches it firmly. Size values are once, few and many counts, or a class for expanded clones, and some rows have none.

d_call	v_call	clone_size	j_call	cdr3_aa	cdr3_nt
-	TRBV6-1	once	TRBJ1-2	CASSEVWGQEVYGYTF	TGTGCCAGCAGTGAAGTTTGGGGGCAAGAGGTCTATGGCTACACCTTC
TRBD2	TRBV28	-	TRBJ2-1	CASRSTGRGANEQFF	TGTGCCAGCAGGTCGACTGGGCGGGGGGCTAATGAGCAGTTCTTC
-	TRBV12-3/TRBV12-4	-	TRBJ1-1	CASSHGPNTEAFF	TGTGCCAGCAGCCATGGCCCGAACACTGAAGCTTTCTTT
-	TRBV28	few	TRBJ2-4	CASSLGGTTPKNIQYF	TGTGCCAGCAGTTTGGGCGGGACGACCCCCAAAAACATTCAGTACTTC
-	TRBV5-1	-	TRBJ1-1	CASSPAVLRGTEAFF	TGCGCCAGCAGCCCTGCCGTGTTAAGGGGAACTGAAGCTTTCTTT
-	TRBV5-4	-	TRBJ1-1	CASSKGDGGTEAFF	TGTGCCAGCTCCAAGGGGGATGGTGGCACTGAAGCTTTCTTT
-	TRBV7-9	-	TRBJ1-1	CASRGGGGKDTEAFF	TGTGCCAGCAGGGGTGGCGGGGGAAAGGACACTGAAGCTTTCTTT
-	TRBV20-1	-	TRBJ2-7	CSGRTAYEQYF	TGCAGTGGGCGGACAGCCTACGAGCAGTACTTC
TRBD1	TRBV28	-	TRBJ2-7	CASSLPLGMTGQSSYEQYF	TGTGCCAGCAGTTTACCCTTAGGGATGACAGGGCAAAGCTCCTACGAGCAGTACTTC
-	TRBV19	few	TRBJ1-2	CASRDRTDGYTF	TGTGCCAGTAGGGACCGGACAGATGGCTACACCTTC
TRBD1	TRBV7-2	-	TRBJ1-1	CASSLGDRGDTEAFF	TGTGCCAGCAGCTTAGGCGACAGGGGGGACACTGAAGCTTTCTTT
TRBD1	TRBV30	-	TRBJ1-3	CAWSPRTGVDF	TGTGCCTGGAGTCCTAGGACAGGGGTGGATTTT
TRBD2	TRBV9	-	TRBJ2-3	CASSLRLAGADTQYF	TGTGCCAGCAGCCTCCGACTAGCGGGGGCAGATACGCAGTATTTT
TRBD1	TRBV11-2	-	TRBJ2-1	CASSLVQGPYNEQFF	TGTGCCAGCAGCTTAGTACAGGGGCCCTACAATGAGCAGTTCTTC
TRBD2	TRBV6-2/TRBV6-3	-	TRBJ2-5	CASSYLAGGPGETQYF	TGTGCCAGCAGTTACTTAGCGGGGGGGCCAGGAGAGACCCAGTACTTC
-	TRBV11-2	-	TRBJ1-4	CASSSTGVNEKLFF	TGTGCCAGCAGCTCGACAGGAGTTAATGAAAAACTGTTTTTT
-	TRBV11-2	-	TRBJ2-7	CASSLGQGGTYEQYF	TGTGCCAGCAGCTTAGGCCAGGGGGGCACCTACGAGCAGTACTTC
-	TRBV30	few	TRBJ1-2	CAWSGQGYGYTF	TGTGCCTGGAGTGGTCAGGGGTATGGCTACACCTTC
-	TRBV27	-	TRBJ2-1	CASIAPGRSTSYNEQFF	TGTGCCAGCATAGCGCCGGGCAGATCTACCTCCTACAATGAGCAGTTCTTC
TRBD2	TRBV10-1	-	TRBJ2-1	CASRYTSGRAENEQFF	TGCGCCAGCAGGTATACTAGCGGGAGGGCCGAGAATGAGCAGTTCTTC
TRBD1	TRBV4-1	-	TRBJ1-5	CASSQVLKGARGNQPQHF	TGCGCCAGCAGCCAAGTTTTGAAGGGGGCGAGGGGCAATCAGCCCCAGCATTTT
-	TRBV27	-	TRBJ1-4	CASSPLRGSGEKLFF	TGTGCCAGCAGTCCCCTGAGGGGGTCGGGGGAAAAACTGTTTTTT
-	TRBV5-1	many	TRBJ1-1	CASSLIPGLNTEAFF	TGCGCCAGCAGCTTGATCCCAGGTCTGAACACTGAAGCTTTCTTT
TRBD1	TRBV19	-	TRBJ2-7	CASSFDRGNYEQYF	TGTGCCAGCAGTTTTGACAGGGGAAACTACGAGCAGTACTTC